The 5 T cell receptor beta chains below all came from one sample that was sequenced in a study of blood T cells in healthy people across ages. A sample-barcoded 5' primer and a J-beta primer mix were used in a second PCR of about 7 to 12 cycles. TCRdb fed the 5' RACE reads into MiXCR, producing one record per CDR3 protein. The repertoire holds roughly 1.4 million distinct CDR3 sequences, with 59% as singletons. The sample was blood. Receptor source: a man between 18 and 29 years old in good health.

The chain has TRBV27 and TRBJ1-1, with D unclear. This CDR3 spans 13 amino acids. V was trimmed by 3 bases and J by 3 bases, leaving 8 bases between them. Germline values: CDR1 MNHEY, CDR2 SMNVEV (reference sequence). The CDR3 loop is CASSFGSDTEAFF. CDR3 in DNA: TGTGCCAGCAGTTTTGGCTCTGACACTGAAGCTTTCTTT.

CDR3 residues: CATSSTYPIRRVRYF. CDR3 sequence (DNA): TGTGCCACCAGCTCAACCTACCCTATTCGCAGGGTAAGGTACTTC. V and J are TRBV24-1 and TRBJ2-4; a possible D gene is TRBD1 (5 bases). The V end lost 7 bases, the J end lost 15 bases, and 27 bases lay between the germline ends. The CDR3 extends over 15 amino acids. Looked up from germline, CDR1 is KGHDR and CDR2 is SFDVKD.

V is TRBV21-1 and J is TRBJ2-1; the table assigns TRBD2, which was not confirmed against the DNA. TRBV21-1 is a known pseudogene. The CDR3 covers 15 residues. CDR3 nucleotides: TGTGCCAGCAGCAATAGGCTAGCGGGGGAGAGAGAGCAGTTCTTC. Its translation: CASSNRLAGEREQFF.

The chain combines TRBV6-6 with TRBJ1-2, with 9 bases that match TRBD1. The length of the CDR3 is 15 residues. Germline values: CDR1 MNHNY, CDR2 SVGAGI (reference sequence). The V and J ends lost 5 bases and 5 bases, in that order; junction bases with no gene match: 9. Here the CDR3 reads CASSPQGQGLYGYTF. For the CDR3, the DNA is TGTGCCAGCAGTCCTCAGGGACAGGGTTTGTATGGCTACACCTTC.

The chain joins TRBV11-2 to TRBJ2-2; D unresolved. Trimming cost V 9 bases and J 7 bases, with 12 bases left between them. The CDR3 spans 12 residues. Germline-derived CDR1 and CDR2 are SGHAT and FQNNGV. CDR3 loop: CASGRFGGELFF. CDR3 DNA sequence: TGTGCCAGTGGACGGTTTGGCGGGGAGCTGTTTTTT.